This is a list of T cell receptor beta chains from one sample in a study of blood T cell repertoires in COVID-19. Clones were sequenced by immunoSEQ multiplex PCR, and TCRdb holds only the in-frame ones, with some missing. The sample has under 150,000 clones, 84% seen once. Sample: PBMCs or T cells enriched from blood (not recorded which). Receptor source: a man aged 50 to 59 in a cohort exposed to, infected with or recovered from COVID-19 (not recorded which). The CDR3 runs from the conserved cysteine through the conserved F or W. Fields, in order: clone size, V gene, CDR3 length, CDR3 protein. Rows give clone size only sometimes, using once, few, many, or a class for an expanded clone.

clone size: .; V gene: TRBV18; CDR3 length: 13; CDR3 protein: CASSQGGSYEQYF
clone size: .; V gene: TRBV3-1/TRBV3-2; CDR3 length: 17; CDR3 protein: CASSQGANGRAEETQYF
clone size: .; V gene: TRBV7-9; CDR3 length: 17; CDR3 protein: CASSLSLGSASTDTQYF
clone size: .; V gene: TRBV30; CDR3 length: 14; CDR3 protein: CAWAVGGMNTEAFF
clone size: .; V gene: TRBV7-9; CDR3 length: 15; CDR3 protein: CASSYFPGTASGYTF
clone size: .; V gene: TRBV19; CDR3 length: 17; CDR3 protein: CASRRTTGTLSNQPQHF
clone size: .; V gene: TRBV11-2; CDR3 length: 12; CDR3 protein: CASSPRDRVNTF
clone size: .; V gene: TRBV5-1; CDR3 length: 15; CDR3 protein: CASSLPTGSTDTQYF
clone size: .; V gene: TRBV7-9; CDR3 length: 15; CDR3 protein: CASRPYRGLGDTQYF
clone size: few; V gene: TRBV5-1; CDR3 length: 15; CDR3 protein: CASSRSGGNNSPLHF
clone size: .; V gene: TRBV7-9; CDR3 length: 16; CDR3 protein: CASSPLPGTGRGGYTF
clone size: many; V gene: TRBV6-5; CDR3 length: 13; CDR3 protein: CASRRPGGNEQFF
clone size: .; V gene: TRBV24-1; CDR3 length: 13; CDR3 protein: CATSGSYYQPQHF
clone size: .; V gene: TRBV2; CDR3 length: 13; CDR3 protein: CASSVSGTYEQYF
clone size: .; V gene: TRBV28; CDR3 length: 12; CDR3 protein: CASSLQGYEQYF
clone size: few; V gene: TRBV4-3; CDR3 length: 15; CDR3 protein: CASSQRASLTDTQYF
clone size: .; V gene: TRBV9; CDR3 length: 15; CDR3 protein: CASSVAVQTNYGYTF
clone size: .; V gene: TRBV9; CDR3 length: 16; CDR3 protein: CASSVGWTGGTDTQYF
clone size: .; V gene: TRBV18; CDR3 length: 13; CDR3 protein: CASSLDSQETQYF
clone size: .; V gene: TRBV27; CDR3 length: 16; CDR3 protein: CASSLGLAGFKDTQYF
clone size: .; V gene: TRBV28; CDR3 length: 17; CDR3 protein: CASSLGQGLAGTGELFF
clone size: .; V gene: TRBV28; CDR3 length: 15; CDR3 protein: CASSSSSGNTGELFF
clone size: .; V gene: TRBV19; CDR3 length: 14; CDR3 protein: CASSPPGQFYEQYF
clone size: .; V gene: TRBV27; CDR3 length: 14; CDR3 protein: CASSFVGLSYEQYF
clone size: .; V gene: TRBV7-2; CDR3 length: 15; CDR3 protein: CASSFLPTGSFGYTF
clone size: .; V gene: TRBV29-1; CDR3 length: 14; CDR3 protein: CSVGSGSTHNEQFF
clone size: .; V gene: TRBV11-3; CDR3 length: 14; CDR3 protein: CASSLTAGANVLTF
clone size: .; V gene: TRBV5-4; CDR3 length: 16; CDR3 protein: CASSRTSSPTKETQYF